These 3 T cell receptor beta chains were all obtained from the same sample, sequenced in a study of blood T cell repertoires in COVID-19. Measured with immunoSEQ multiplex PCR; TCRdb has only the in-frame clones, and not every one. The repertoire holds over 50,000 clones, with around 86% as singletons. Sequencing was carried out using peripheral blood. These receptors originate from a human donor in a cohort sampled during active COVID-19.

The V gene is TRBV7-6, the J gene TRBJ1-1; 8 bases map to TRBD1. CDR3 length: 15 residues. CDR1 is SGHVS, CDR2 FNYEAQ, per germline. The ends lost 5 bases at V and 4 bases at J; junction bases unmatched: 9. CDR3 sequence: CASSTLTGDSTEAFF. In nucleotides, the CDR3 is TGTGCCAGCAGCACATTGACAGGGGATAGCACTGAAGCTTTCTTT.

A single count supports this clone. The CDR3 DNA follows: TGTGCCAGCAGTACAGGGGGCCGTCAGCCCCAGCATTTT. Translating it yields CASSTGGRQPQHF. The chain joins TRBV27 to TRBJ1-5, with 9 bases matching TRBD1. The CDR3 loop spans 13 amino acids. The germline gives CDR1 MNHEY, CDR2 SMNVEV (reference sequence). The J segment lost 6 bases and the V segment lost 5 bases, leaving 2 bases of the junction unmatched.

This chain joins TRBV11-2 and TRBJ1-6, with a possible D match to TRBD1 (6 bases). The CDR3 runs to 15 residues. V shed 2 bases and J shed 6 bases, with 11 bases lying between them. The V gene's germline CDR1 is SGHAT and CDR2 FQNNGV. CDR3 residues: CASSLTGHPNSPLHF. The CDR3 bases are TGTGCCAGCAGCTTAACGGGACACCCTAATTCACCCCTCCACTTT.